This T cell receptor beta chain was retrieved from a study of OX40 agonist ivuxolimab in advanced cancers. A note on this clone: No antigen is known for it.

General study points: Expanded clones were, on average, more numerous among CD8+ T cells than CD4+. The study did not work out the antigen specificity of the expanded peripheral T cells.

Assay used: immunoSEQ multiplex PCR; TCRdb lists only in-frame clones, some missing. This table holds 55,000 to 65,000 clones, roughly 89% found once. V lost 1 base to trimming and J lost 1 base; unmatched junction nucleotides: 3. This CDR3 region has 15 residues. Germline lookup yields CDR1 SGHVS and CDR2 FNYEAQ. The specimen was CD4+ or CD8+ T cells sorted from blood, collected in a trial of the OX40 agonist ivuxolimab. The V gene is TRBV7-6, the J gene TRBJ2-5; 7 nucleotides match TRBD1. The TCR was taken from an adult with an advanced solid tumor such as melanoma, head and neck, liver or kidney cancer. DNA for the CDR3: TGTGCCAGCAGCTTAGGGACAGGAACCCAAGAGACCCAGTACTTC. Protein product: CASSLGTGTQETQYF. Using reference TRBV7-6 and TRBJ2-5 for the parts outside the CDR3, the full variable domain is GAGVSQSPRYKVTKRGQDVALRCDPISGHVSLYWYRQALGQGPEFLTYFNYEAQQDKSGLPNDRFSAERPEGSISTLTIQRTEQRDSAMYRCASSLGTGTQETQYFGPGTRLLVL.